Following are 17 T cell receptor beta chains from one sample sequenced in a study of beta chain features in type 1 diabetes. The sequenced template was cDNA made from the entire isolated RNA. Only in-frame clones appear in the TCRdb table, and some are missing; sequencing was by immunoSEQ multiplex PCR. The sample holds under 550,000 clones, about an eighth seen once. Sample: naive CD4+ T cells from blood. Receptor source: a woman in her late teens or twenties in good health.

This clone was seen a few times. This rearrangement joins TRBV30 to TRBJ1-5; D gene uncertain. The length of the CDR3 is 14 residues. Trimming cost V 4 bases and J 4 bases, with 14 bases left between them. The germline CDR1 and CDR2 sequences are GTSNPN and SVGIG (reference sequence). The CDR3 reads CAWNGKLKNQPQHF. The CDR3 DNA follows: TGTGCCTGGAACGGTAAACTGAAAAATCAGCCCCAGCATTTT.

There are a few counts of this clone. The CDR3 protein is CASSVAGGQETQYF. CDR3 coding DNA: TGTGCCAGCAGCGTAGCGGGAGGGCAAGAGACCCAGTACTTC. The chain employs TRBV9 and TRBJ2-5; 8 positions match TRBD2. CDR1 is SGDLS, CDR2 YYNGEE, per germline. The junction had 0 bases not matched to a gene; V was cut back by 0 bases and J by 2 bases. The CDR3 loop spans 14 amino acids. Combining the CDR3 with reference TRBV9 and TRBJ2-5 gives the whole variable domain DSGVTQTPKHLITATGQRVTLRCSPRSGDLSVYWYQQSLDQGLQFLIQYYNGEERAKGNILERFSAQQFPDLHSELNLSSLELGDSALYFCASSVAGGQETQYFGPGTRLLVL.

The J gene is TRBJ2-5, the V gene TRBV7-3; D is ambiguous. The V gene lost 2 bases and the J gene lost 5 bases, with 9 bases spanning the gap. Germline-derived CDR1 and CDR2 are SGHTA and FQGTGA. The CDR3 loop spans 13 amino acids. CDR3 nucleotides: TGTGCCAGCAGCTTACTCCCAATGGAGACCCAGTACTTC. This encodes CASSLLPMETQYF.

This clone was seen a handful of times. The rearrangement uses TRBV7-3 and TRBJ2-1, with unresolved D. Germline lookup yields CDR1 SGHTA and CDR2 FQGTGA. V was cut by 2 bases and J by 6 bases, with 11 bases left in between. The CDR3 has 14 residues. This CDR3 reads CASSLGSGINEQFF. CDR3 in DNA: TGTGCCAGCAGCTTAGGGTCAGGTATCAATGAGCAGTTCTTC. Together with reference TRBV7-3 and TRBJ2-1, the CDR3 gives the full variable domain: GAGVSQTPSNKVTEKGKYVELRCDPISGHTALYWYRQSLGQGPEFLIYFQGTGAADDSGLPNDRFFAVRPEGSVSTLKIQRTERGDSAVYLCASSLGSGINEQFFGPGTRLTVL.

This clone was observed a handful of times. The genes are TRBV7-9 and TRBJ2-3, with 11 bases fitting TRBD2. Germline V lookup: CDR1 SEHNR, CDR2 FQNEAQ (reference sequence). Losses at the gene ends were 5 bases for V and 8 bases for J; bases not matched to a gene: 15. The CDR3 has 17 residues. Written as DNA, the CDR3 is TGTGCCAGCAGCCCGCCCCCGGGACTAGCGGACCATGCTACGCAGTATTTT. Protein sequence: CASSPPPGLADHATQYF.

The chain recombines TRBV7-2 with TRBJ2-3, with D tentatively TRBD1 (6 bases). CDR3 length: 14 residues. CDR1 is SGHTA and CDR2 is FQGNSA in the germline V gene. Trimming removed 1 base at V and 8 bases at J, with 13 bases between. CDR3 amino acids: CASSLGGGYGTQYF. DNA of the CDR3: TGTGCCAGCAGCTTAGGAGGGGGATACGGTACGCAGTATTTT.

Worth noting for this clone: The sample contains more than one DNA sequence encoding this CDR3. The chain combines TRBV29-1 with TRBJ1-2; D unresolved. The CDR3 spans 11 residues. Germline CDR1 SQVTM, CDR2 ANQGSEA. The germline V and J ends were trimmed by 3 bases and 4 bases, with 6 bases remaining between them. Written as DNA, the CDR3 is TGCAGCGTTGATGGCTTCTATGGCTACACCTTC. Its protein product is CSVDGFYGYTF.

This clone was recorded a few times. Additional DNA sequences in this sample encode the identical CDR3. As DNA, the CDR3 is TGTGCCAGCTCACCCTCAAGGGGGGAGACCCAGTACTTC. Its protein product is CASSPSRGETQYF. The chain uses TRBV18 and TRBJ2-5; TRBD1 might be the D (6 bases). The CDR3 is 13 amino acids. The germline gives CDR1 KGHSH, CDR2 LQKENI. Trimming left V 3 bases short and J 5 bases short, with 10 bases between.

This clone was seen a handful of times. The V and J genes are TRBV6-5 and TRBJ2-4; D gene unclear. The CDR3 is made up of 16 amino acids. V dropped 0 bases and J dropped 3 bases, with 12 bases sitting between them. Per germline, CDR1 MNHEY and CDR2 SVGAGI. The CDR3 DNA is TGTGCCAGCAGTTACTCGAAACCGGGTGGCAAAAACATTCAGTACTTC. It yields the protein CASSYSKPGGKNIQYF.

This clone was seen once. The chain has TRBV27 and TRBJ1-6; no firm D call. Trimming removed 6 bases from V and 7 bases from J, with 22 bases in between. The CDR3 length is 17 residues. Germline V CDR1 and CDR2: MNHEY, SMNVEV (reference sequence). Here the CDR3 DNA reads TGTGCCAGCAGGCGAACACACCCCGCGGGTAAAAATTCACCCCTCCACTTT. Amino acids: CASRRTHPAGKNSPLHF.

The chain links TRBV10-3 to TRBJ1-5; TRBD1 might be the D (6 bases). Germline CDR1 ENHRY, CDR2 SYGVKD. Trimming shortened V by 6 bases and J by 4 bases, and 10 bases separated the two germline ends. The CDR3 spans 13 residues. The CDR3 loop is CAISRDRNQPQHF. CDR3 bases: TGTGCCATCAGCCGAGACAGGAATCAGCCCCAGCATTTT.

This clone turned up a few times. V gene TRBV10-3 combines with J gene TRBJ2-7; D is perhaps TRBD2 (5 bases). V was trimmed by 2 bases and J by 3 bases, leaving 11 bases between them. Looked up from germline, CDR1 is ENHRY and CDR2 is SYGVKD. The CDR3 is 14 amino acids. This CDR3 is CAISEGILGYEQYV. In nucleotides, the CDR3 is TGTGCCATCAGTGAGGGAATACTAGGCTACGAGCAGTACGTC.

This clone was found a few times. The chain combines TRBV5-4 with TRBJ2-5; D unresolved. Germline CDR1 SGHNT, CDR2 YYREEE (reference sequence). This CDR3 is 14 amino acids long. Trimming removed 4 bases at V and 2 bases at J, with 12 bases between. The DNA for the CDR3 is TGTGCCAGCAGCCCCCGGCAGGCACAAGAGACCCAGTACTTC. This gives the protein CASSPRQAQETQYF.

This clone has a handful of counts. CDR3 coding DNA: TGTGCCAGCAGCTTAGGTCGGACTAGCGGGAATGAGCAGTTCTTC. The encoded protein is CASSLGRTSGNEQFF. The V call is TRBV7-9, the J call TRBJ2-1, with 11 bases that match TRBD2. J was trimmed by 7 bases and V by 1 base; bases with no gene match: 3. CDR3 size: 15 residues. Germline assignment: CDR1 SEHNR and CDR2 FQNEAQ (reference sequence).

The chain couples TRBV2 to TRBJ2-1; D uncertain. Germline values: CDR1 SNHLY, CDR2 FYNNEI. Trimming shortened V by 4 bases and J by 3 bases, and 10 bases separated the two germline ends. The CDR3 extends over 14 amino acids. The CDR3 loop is CASSVGLGYNEQFF. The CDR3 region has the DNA TGTGCCAGCAGTGTGGGCTTGGGCTACAATGAGCAGTTCTTC.

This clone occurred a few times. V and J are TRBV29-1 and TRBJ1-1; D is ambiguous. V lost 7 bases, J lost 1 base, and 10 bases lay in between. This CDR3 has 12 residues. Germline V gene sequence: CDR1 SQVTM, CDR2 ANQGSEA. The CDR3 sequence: CSAPKRNTEAFF. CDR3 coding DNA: TGCAGCGCCCCGAAACGGAACACTGAAGCTTTCTTT.

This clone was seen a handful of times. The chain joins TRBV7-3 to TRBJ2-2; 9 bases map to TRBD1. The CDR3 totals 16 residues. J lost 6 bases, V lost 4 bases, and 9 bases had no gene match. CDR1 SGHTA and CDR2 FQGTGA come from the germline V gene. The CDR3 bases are TGTGCCAGCAGCTCAGGGACAGGGAGAGAAGCCGGGGAGCTGTTTTTT. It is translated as CASSSGTGREAGELFF.